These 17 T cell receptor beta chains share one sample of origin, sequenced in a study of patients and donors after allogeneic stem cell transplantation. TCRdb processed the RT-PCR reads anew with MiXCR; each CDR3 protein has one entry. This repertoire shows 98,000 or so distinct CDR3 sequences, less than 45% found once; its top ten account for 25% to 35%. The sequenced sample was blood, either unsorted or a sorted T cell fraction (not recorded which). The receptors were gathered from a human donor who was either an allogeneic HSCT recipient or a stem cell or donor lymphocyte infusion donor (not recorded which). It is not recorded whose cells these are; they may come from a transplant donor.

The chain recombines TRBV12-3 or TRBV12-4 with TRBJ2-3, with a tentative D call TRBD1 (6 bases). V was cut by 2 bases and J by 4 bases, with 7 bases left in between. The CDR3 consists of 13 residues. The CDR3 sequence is CASSLRGSDTQYF. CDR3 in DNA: TGTGCCAGCAGTTTAAGGGGGTCAGATACGCAGTATTTT.

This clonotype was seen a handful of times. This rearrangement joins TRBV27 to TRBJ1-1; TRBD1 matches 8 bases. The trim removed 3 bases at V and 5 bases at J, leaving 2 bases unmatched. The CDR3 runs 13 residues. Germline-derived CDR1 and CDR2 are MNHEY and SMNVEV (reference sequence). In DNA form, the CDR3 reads TGTGCCAGCAGTTTCCGGACAGGGACTGAAGCTTTCTTT. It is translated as CASSFRTGTEAFF.

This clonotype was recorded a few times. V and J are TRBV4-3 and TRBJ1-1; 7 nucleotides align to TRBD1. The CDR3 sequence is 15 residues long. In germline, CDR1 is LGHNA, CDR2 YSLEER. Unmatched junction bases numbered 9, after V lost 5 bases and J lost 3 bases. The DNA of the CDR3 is TGCGCCAGCAGCAAGCTGACAGGGACGGACACTGAAGCTTTCTTT. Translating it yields CASSKLTGTDTEAFF.

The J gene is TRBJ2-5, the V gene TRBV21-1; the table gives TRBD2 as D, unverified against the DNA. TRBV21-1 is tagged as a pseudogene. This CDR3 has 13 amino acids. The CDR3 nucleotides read TGTGCCAGCAGACGACTAGTAGTGGAGACCCAGTACTTC. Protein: CASRRLVVETQYF.

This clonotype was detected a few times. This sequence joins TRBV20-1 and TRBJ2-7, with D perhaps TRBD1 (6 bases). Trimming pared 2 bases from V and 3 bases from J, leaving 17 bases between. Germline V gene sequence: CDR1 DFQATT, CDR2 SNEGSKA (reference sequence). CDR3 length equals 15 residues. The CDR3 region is CSARIQGLVSYEQYF. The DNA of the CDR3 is TGCAGTGCTAGAATACAGGGCCTGGTGAGCTACGAGCAGTACTTC.

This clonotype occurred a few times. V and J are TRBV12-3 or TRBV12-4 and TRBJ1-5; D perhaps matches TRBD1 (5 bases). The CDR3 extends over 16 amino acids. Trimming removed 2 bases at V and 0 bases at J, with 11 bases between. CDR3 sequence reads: CASSLKGLYSNQPQHF. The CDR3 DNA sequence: TGTGCCAGCAGTTTAAAGGGGCTCTATAGCAATCAGCCCCAGCATTTT.

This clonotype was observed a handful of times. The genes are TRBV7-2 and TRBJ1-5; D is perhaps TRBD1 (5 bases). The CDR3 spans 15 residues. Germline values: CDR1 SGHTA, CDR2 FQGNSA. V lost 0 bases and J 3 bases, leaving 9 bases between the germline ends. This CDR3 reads CASSLAGQINQPQHF. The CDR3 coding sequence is TGTGCCAGCAGCTTAGCGGGGCAGATCAATCAGCCCCAGCATTTT.

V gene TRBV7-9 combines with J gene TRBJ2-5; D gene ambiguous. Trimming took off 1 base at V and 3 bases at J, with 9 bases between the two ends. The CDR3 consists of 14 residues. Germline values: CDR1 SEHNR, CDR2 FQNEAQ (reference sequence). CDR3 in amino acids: CASSLGPREETQYF. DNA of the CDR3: TGTGCCAGCAGCTTAGGACCCCGCGAAGAGACCCAGTACTTC.

CDR3 sequence (DNA): TGCAGTGCTAGGCCTCCAGCGGGCGCAGATACGCAGTATTTT. Protein: CSARPPAGADTQYF. The rearrangement joins TRBV20-1 to TRBJ2-3, with D tentatively TRBD2 (6 bases). The germline V and J ends were trimmed by 3 bases and 4 bases, with 14 bases remaining between them. Germline lookup yields CDR1 DFQATT and CDR2 SNEGSKA (reference sequence). This CDR3 region has 14 residues.

The CDR3 coding sequence is TGTGCCAGCTCACCACTCGGTAGCGGGAGGGCCACAGATACGCAGTATTTT. Translated: CASSPLGSGRATDTQYF. The V gene is TRBV18, the J gene TRBJ2-3, with 11 bases that match TRBD2. V shed 1 base, J shed 2 bases, and the junction held 5 bases outside the gene matches. This CDR3 comprises 17 residues. Germline lookup yields CDR1 KGHSH and CDR2 LQKENI. The full variable domain, its missing parts supplied by reference TRBV18 and TRBJ2-3, is NAGVMQNPRHLVRRRGQEARLRCSPMKGHSHVYWYRQLPEEGLKFMVYLQKENIIDESGMPKERFSAEFPKEGPSILRIQQVVRGDSAAYFCASSPLGSGRATDTQYFGPGTRLTVL.

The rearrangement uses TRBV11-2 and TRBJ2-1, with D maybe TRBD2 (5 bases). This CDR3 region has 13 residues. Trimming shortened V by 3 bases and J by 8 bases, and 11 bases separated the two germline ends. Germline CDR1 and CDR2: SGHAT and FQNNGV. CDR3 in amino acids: CASSFTSVDEQFF. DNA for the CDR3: TGTGCCAGCAGCTTTACTAGTGTGGATGAGCAGTTCTTC.

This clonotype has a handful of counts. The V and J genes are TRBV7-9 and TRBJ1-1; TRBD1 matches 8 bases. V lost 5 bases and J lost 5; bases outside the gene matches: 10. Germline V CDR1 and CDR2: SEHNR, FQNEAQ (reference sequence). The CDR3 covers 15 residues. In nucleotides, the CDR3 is TGTGCCAGCAGCCTAAACAGGGGGACGAGGACTGAAGCTTTCTTT. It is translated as CASSLNRGTRTEAFF.

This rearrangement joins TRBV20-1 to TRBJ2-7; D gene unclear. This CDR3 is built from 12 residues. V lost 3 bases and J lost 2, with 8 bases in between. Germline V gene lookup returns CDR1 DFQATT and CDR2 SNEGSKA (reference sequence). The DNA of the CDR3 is TGCAGTGCTAGCTCTGGGGCCTACGAGCAGTACTTC. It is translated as CSASSGAYEQYF.

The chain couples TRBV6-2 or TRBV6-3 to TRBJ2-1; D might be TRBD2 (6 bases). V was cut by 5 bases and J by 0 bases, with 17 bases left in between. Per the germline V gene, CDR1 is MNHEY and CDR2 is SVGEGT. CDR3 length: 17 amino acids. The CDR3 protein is CASSLSSSESSYNEQFF. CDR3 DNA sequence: TGTGCCAGCAGTCTATCCTCTAGCGAAAGCTCCTACAATGAGCAGTTCTTC.

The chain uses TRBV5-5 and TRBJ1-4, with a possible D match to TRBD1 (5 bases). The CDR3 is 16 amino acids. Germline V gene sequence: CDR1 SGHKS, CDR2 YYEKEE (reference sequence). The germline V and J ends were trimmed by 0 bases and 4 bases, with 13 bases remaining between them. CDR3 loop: CASSLAVGRGNEKLFF. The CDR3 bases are TGTGCCAGCAGCTTGGCCGTGGGGCGGGGTAATGAAAAACTGTTTTTT.

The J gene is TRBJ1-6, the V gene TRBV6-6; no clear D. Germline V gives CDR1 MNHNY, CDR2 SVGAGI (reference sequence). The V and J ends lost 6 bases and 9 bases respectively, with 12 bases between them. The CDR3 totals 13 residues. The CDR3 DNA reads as TGTGCCAGCAGGCGTGAGCCGGTTTCACCCCTCCACTTT. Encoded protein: CASRREPVSPLHF.

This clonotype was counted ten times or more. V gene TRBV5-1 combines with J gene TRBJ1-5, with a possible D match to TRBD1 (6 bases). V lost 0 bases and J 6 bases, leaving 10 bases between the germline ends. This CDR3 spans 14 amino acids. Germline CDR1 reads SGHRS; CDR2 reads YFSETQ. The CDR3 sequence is CASSLVGGSQPQHF. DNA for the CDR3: TGCGCCAGCAGCTTGGTCGGGGGCAGTCAGCCCCAGCATTTT.